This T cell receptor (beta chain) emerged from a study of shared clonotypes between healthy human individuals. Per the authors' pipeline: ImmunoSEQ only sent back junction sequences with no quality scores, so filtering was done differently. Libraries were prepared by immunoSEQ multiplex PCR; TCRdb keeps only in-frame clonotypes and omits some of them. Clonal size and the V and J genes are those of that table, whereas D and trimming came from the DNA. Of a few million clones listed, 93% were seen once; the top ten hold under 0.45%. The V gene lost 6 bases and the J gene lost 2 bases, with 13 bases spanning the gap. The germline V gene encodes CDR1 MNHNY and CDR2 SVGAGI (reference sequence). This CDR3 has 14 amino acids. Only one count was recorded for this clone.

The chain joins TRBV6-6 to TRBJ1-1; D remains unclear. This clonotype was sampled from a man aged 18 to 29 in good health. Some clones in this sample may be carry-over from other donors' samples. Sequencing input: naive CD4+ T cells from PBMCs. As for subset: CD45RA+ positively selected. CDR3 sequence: CASRPRRDNTEAFF. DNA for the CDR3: TGTGCCAGCAGGCCGCGAAGGGATAACACTGAAGCTTTCTTT.